This T cell receptor beta chain is from a study of T cells in Graves' hyperthyroidism and ophthalmopathy. Study-wide context: Initial diagnosis, before any treatment, was when peripheral blood was collected. Study conclusions and caveats: Ophthalmopathy was told apart from stable hyperthyroidism by a 13 V-J model. In validation, the model predicted ophthalmopathy. These predictions came a median about 6.5 months before onset. Peripheral blood also featured most of the thyroid clonotypes expanded above 0.001.

Trimming took off 4 bases at V and 9 bases at J, with 31 bases between the two ends. The germline gives CDR1 SGHAT, CDR2 FQNNGV. The CDR3 runs 19 residues. This clonotype has only a few counts. Its target is not known. There were TCR beta CDR3 regions amplified from RNA transcripts. HTBI primers drove first-round RT-PCR of the TCR CDR3. TCRdb independently ran MiXCR on the multiplex PCR reads; one entry per CDR3 protein. The profile shows 600,000 to 650,000 distinct CDR3 sequences, around 20% of them singletons. This receptor was taken from a young man with Graves' ophthalmopathy. Sequencing was done on a sample of blood. This sequence joins TRBV11-2 and TRBJ2-1; the D gene is possibly TRBD2 (5 bases). This CDR3 is CASSSPRAGQLLGRGEQFF. The CDR3 DNA reads TGTGCCAGCAGCTCCCCCCGGGCAGGCCAACTTCTAGGTCGGGGTGAGCAGTTCTTC.